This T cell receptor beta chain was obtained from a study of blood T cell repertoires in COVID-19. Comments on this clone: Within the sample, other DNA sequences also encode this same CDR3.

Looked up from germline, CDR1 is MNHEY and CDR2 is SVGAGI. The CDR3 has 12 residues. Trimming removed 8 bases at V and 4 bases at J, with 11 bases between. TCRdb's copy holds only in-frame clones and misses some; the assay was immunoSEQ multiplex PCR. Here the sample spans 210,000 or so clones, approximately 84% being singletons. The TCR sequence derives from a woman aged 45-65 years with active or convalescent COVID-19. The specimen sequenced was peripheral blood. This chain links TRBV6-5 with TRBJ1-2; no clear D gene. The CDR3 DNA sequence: TGTGCCAGCTCTCCAGAGGGCTATGGCTACACCTTC. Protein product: CASSPEGYGYTF.